Below are 22 T cell receptor beta chains sequenced from a single sample in a study of blood T cell repertoires in COVID-19 (dated by TCRdb to 2019 to 2021). Library generation was performed with the immunoSEQ multiplex PCR assay. The table comes from immuneACCESS by way of TCRdb, which keeps in-frame sequences with V and J called. Part of the clones is missing from these tables; in studies checked, under half for an unresolved V gene and the rest for unknown reasons. Within this sample are just under 20,000 clones, with more than 75% of them counted one time only. Around 29% of the sample goes to the ten largest clones. The sample taken for sequencing was peripheral blood. The source of these receptors is a human donor with active COVID-19. The donor label of this sample is uncertain.

DNA of the CDR3: TGTGCCAGCAGTTCAACGGGGTCTACAGATACGCAGTATTTT. Translation gives CASSSTGSTDTQYF. V gene TRBV7-9 combines with J gene TRBJ2-3; possible D gene TRBD2, 5 bases. Germline-derived CDR1 and CDR2 are SEHNR and FQNEAQ (reference sequence). Trimming took off 6 bases at V and 3 bases at J, with 13 bases between the two ends. The CDR3 contains 14 residues. Full variable domain (missing parts from reference TRBV7-9 and TRBJ2-3): DTGVSQNPRHKITKRGQNVTFRCDPISEHNRLYWYRQTLGQGPEFLTYFQNEAQLEKSRLLSDRFSAERPKGSFSTLEIQRTEQGDSAMYLCASSSTGSTDTQYFGPGTRLTVL.

The count of this clone is one. The rearrangement uses TRBV3-1 (or the pseudogene TRBV3-2) and TRBJ2-7, with TRBD2 matching 10 bases. After removal of 5 bases from V and 3 bases from J, the junction contained 7 bases not matched to a gene. The CDR3 is 15 amino acids. In germline, CDR1 is LGHDT, CDR2 YNNKEL (reference sequence). In DNA form, the CDR3 reads TGTGCCAGCAGCAGTAGCGGGGGGCTTAACTACGAGCAGTACTTC. This translates into CASSSSGGLNYEQYF.

The rearrangement links TRBV5-6 to TRBJ2-3; 15 nucleotides agree with TRBD2. The CDR3 totals 18 residues. Looked up from germline, CDR1 is SGHDT and CDR2 is YYEEEE. V was pared by 3 bases and J by 0 bases, with 5 bases of the junction left unmatched. The CDR3 loop reads CASSSGTSGGTSTDTQYF. In DNA, the CDR3 is TGTGCCAGCAGCTCGGGGACTAGCGGGGGGACAAGCACAGATACGCAGTATTTT.

The CDR3 is CASTNRAWTEAFF. The DNA of the CDR3 is TGTGCCAGCACGAACAGGGCGTGGACTGAAGCTTTCTTT. The chain links TRBV6-5 to TRBJ1-1; tentatively, D is TRBD1 (6 bases). V shed 7 bases and J shed 5 bases, with 14 bases lying between them. Germline assignment: CDR1 MNHEY and CDR2 SVGAGI. The CDR3 is made up of 13 amino acids.

V usage is TRBV18 and J usage is TRBJ1-2; the D is unclear. This CDR3 is 14 amino acids long. Germline V gene data show CDR1 as KGHSH and CDR2 as LQKENI. With 3 bases removed from V and 8 bases from J, the gap between germline ends came to 16 bases. CDR3 nucleotide sequence: TGTGCCAGCTCACCGATTGGACTGGCCCGCGGCTACACCTTC. Its translation is CASSPIGLARGYTF.

This chain joins TRBV5-1 and TRBJ2-1, with D unresolved. The CDR3 consists of 14 residues. Trimming shortened V by 0 bases and J by 8 bases, and 12 bases separated the two germline ends. Germline CDR1 SGHRS, CDR2 YFSETQ. CDR3: CASSLVLSSDEQFF. The CDR3 nucleotides read TGCGCCAGCAGCTTGGTTTTATCGTCGGATGAGCAGTTCTTC.

The chain carries TRBV27 and TRBJ2-5, with D tentatively TRBD2 (5 bases). The CDR3 loop spans 15 amino acids. With 1 base removed from V and 0 bases from J, the gap between germline ends came to 9 bases. Germline values: CDR1 MNHEY, CDR2 SMNVEV (reference sequence). The CDR3 here is CASSLFREYQETQYF. For the CDR3, the DNA is TGTGCCAGCAGTTTATTTAGGGAGTACCAAGAGACCCAGTACTTC.

CDR3 in amino acids: CASSLLPGKLFF. The CDR3 nucleotides read TGTGCCAGCAGTTTATTGCCGGGAAAACTGTTTTTT. This rearrangement joins TRBV28 to TRBJ1-4; the D is unclear. Between the trimmed V and J ends, which lost 1 base and 10 bases, there was a span of 7 bases. In germline, CDR1 is MDHEN, CDR2 SYDVKM. The CDR3 is 12 amino acids.

The chain recombines TRBV5-4 with TRBJ1-4; maybe TRBD1 (5 bases). The V gene lost 4 bases and the J gene lost 7 bases, with 14 bases spanning the gap. The CDR3 is 14 amino acids. CDR1 and CDR2 (germline): SGHNT, YYREEE (reference sequence). As DNA, the CDR3 is TGTGCCAGCAGCCCCGGAGGGGTTAGTGAAAAACTGTTTTTT. This gives the protein CASSPGGVSEKLFF.

The chain has TRBV2 and TRBJ1-5, with TRBD1 matching over 8 bases. CDR1 and CDR2 (germline): SNHLY, FYNNEI. J gave up 6 bases and V 8 bases, and 9 bases lay outside the gene matches. The CDR3 extends over 14 amino acids. CDR3 in DNA: TGTGCCAGCCATGCAGGGGGCGACGGTCAGCCCCAGCATTTT. Protein: CASHAGGDGQPQHF.

This sequence joins TRBV20-1 and TRBJ1-1; D remains ambiguous. The CDR3 length is 11 residues. The germline gives CDR1 DFQATT, CDR2 SNEGSKA (reference sequence). V was cut by 1 base and J by 8 bases, with 8 bases left in between. The CDR3 spells CSARGGAEAFF. DNA for the CDR3: TGCAGTGCTAGAGGCGGTGCCGAAGCTTTCTTT.

Written as DNA, the CDR3 is TGTGCCAGCAGTGAACGAGGACAGACGACGTATGGCTACACCTTC. This encodes CASSERGQTTYGYTF. The rearrangement uses TRBV6-1 and TRBJ1-2; tentatively, D is TRBD1 (6 bases). Trimming left V 2 bases short and J 5 bases short, with 15 bases between. In germline, CDR1 is MNHNS, CDR2 SASEGT. The CDR3 extends over 15 amino acids.

V usage is TRBV7-2 and J usage is TRBJ1-2, with 9 nucleotides matching TRBD1. The V gene end was trimmed by 1 base and the J gene end by 4 bases; junction bases not matched to a gene: 7. CDR1 is SGHTA and CDR2 is FQGNSA in the germline V gene. The CDR3 consists of 16 residues. The CDR3 DNA reads as TGTGCCAGCAGCTTAGAAGGCACAGGGGGCTTCTATGGCTACACCTTC. Protein product: CASSLEGTGGFYGYTF.

The chain links TRBV2 to TRBJ2-1; D is possibly TRBD1 (6 bases). V was pared by 2 bases and J by 15 bases, with 17 bases between. CDR1 SNHLY and CDR2 FYNNEI come from the germline V gene. The CDR3 has 13 amino acids. CDR3 region: CASSEYNDRYLFF. The CDR3 nucleotides read TGTGCCAGCAGTGAATATAACGACAGGTATCTGTTCTTC.

This chain uses TRBV5-4 with TRBJ2-1; 16 nucleotides match TRBD2. Germline CDR1 is SGHNT and CDR2 is YYREEE (reference sequence). The CDR3 is 16 residues long. Trimming took 2 bases from V and 12 from J; bases not matched to a gene: 8. CDR3 protein: CASSFTGTSGRAGQFF. For the CDR3, the DNA is TGTGCCAGCAGCTTTACCGGGACTAGCGGGAGGGCCGGGCAGTTCTTC.

The V call is TRBV27, the J call TRBJ1-5; D not certain. Germline V gives CDR1 MNHEY, CDR2 SMNVEV (reference sequence). V shed 3 bases and J shed 2 bases, with 17 bases lying between them. The CDR3 contains 17 residues. CDR3 nucleotide sequence: TGTGCCAGCAGTTTCCGCGCTACCTTATTTCGCAATCAGCCCCAGCATTTT. Translation: CASSFRATLFRNQPQHF.

The chain carries TRBV7-9 and TRBJ2-5, with D maybe TRBD1 (6 bases). Trimming stripped 5 bases from V and 4 bases from J, with 17 bases between. This CDR3 contains 15 residues. The germline V gene encodes CDR1 SEHNR and CDR2 FQNEAQ (reference sequence). CDR3 protein: CASSEFTGYGETQYF. The CDR3 DNA reads TGTGCCAGCAGCGAGTTTACAGGGTATGGAGAGACCCAGTACTTC.

The J gene is TRBJ2-1, the V gene TRBV5-1; possible D gene TRBD2, 6 bases. Trimming took 4 bases from V and 2 from J, leaving 16 bases between them. The CDR3 loop spans 16 amino acids. Per germline, CDR1 SGHRS and CDR2 YFSETQ. In nucleotides, the CDR3 is TGCGCCAGCAGCAGATCGACGGACTACCCCTACAATGAGCAGTTCTTC. Protein sequence: CASSRSTDYPYNEQFF.

The chain links TRBV5-1 to TRBJ2-1; the D is unclear. Germline-derived CDR1 and CDR2 are SGHRS and YFSETQ. The CDR3 contains 14 residues. V was cut by 0 bases and J by 8 bases, with 12 bases left in between. The CDR3, as DNA: TGCGCCAGCAGCTTGGAAATGGCAGTGCATGAGCAGTTCTTC. Translating it yields CASSLEMAVHEQFF.

The rearrangement uses TRBV6-5 and TRBJ1-5; possible D gene TRBD1, 6 bases. In germline, CDR1 is MNHEY, CDR2 SVGAGI. This CDR3 region has 13 residues. V lost 6 bases, J lost 6 bases, and 12 bases lay in between. In DNA, the CDR3 is TGTGCCAGCAGAAAGGACAGCTCTCAGCCCCAGCATTTT. Its translation: CASRKDSSQPQHF.

This sequence joins TRBV14 and TRBJ2-5; D remains ambiguous. The CDR3 contains 14 residues. The V end lost 1 base, the J end lost 7 bases, and 13 bases lay between the germline ends. The germline V gene encodes CDR1 SGHDN and CDR2 FVKESK. The chain's CDR3 is CASSQALALGTQYF. The CDR3 region has the DNA TGTGCCAGCAGCCAAGCTTTAGCCTTGGGGACCCAGTACTTC.

The sample holds one count of this clone. The chain carries TRBV11-3 and TRBJ2-1, with D uncertain. The CDR3 loop spans 13 amino acids. CDR1 SGHNT and CDR2 YENEEA come from the germline V gene. Trimming took 0 bases from V and 9 from J, leaving 9 bases between them. The CDR3, as DNA: TGTGCCAGCAGCTTAGACCAGACTCGTGAGCAGTTCTTC. The encoded protein is CASSLDQTREQFF.